This T cell receptor beta chain derives from a study of blood T cells in healthy people across ages (dated by TCRdb to about 2015). Context from the whole study: In model experiments, roughly one uniquely barcoded TCR beta cDNA molecule per two T cells was captured by template switching. Using deep sequencing normalized with unique cDNA molecular identifiers, the study measured how TCR beta repertoire diversity changes with age. The donors were split into four age groups: young (average 16 years), middle-aged (about 40), aged (approximately 59) and long-lived (82). To avoid experimental bias, donors of different ages were distributed randomly across sequencing lanes. Two additional independent replicas of 1 million unique cDNA reads from the same blood draw were analyzed for two donors (one aged 18 to 30 and one aged 80 or older).

Systemically healthy Caucasian individuals from Russia, around 39 in total and aged roughly 6 to 100 years, were included as donors. Each donor gave 8 to 10 milliliters of peripheral blood, drawn into EDTA-treated Vacutainer tubes. Ficoll-Paque density-gradient centrifugation was used to isolate PBMCs, with at least 6.5 million per sample. Total RNA, at least 6 micrograms per sample, was extracted from PBMCs with Trizol reagent. Naive CD45RAhigh/CD27high T cell percentages were measured by flow cytometry on a PBMC aliquot from every donor. What the research found in general, with its limitations: Compared with the aged group, the long-lived group had more naive CD4+ T cells, fewer expanded clones and increased TCR diversity, suggesting age selection. Donor CMV infection status was unknown, potentially confounding age-related changes in expanded clonotypes. Observed TCR beta diversity per million T cells fell roughly linearly with age, and a significant reduction was already apparent by age around 39. Estimates of total diversity from one million sequenced T cells were regarded as lower bounds and underestimates. Because profiling used bulk unsorted PBMCs, naive and antigen-experienced compartments could not be compared conclusively. There was a strong correlation between observed TCR beta diversity and the percentage of naive T cells measured by flow cytometry.

Library creation used 5' RACE. Sequencer: Illumina HiSeq 2500. The second PCR ran for roughly 7 to 11 cycles and used a J-beta primer mix along with a sample-barcoded 5' primer. A unique molecular identifier was introduced onto each TCR beta cDNA molecule by a template-switch 5' adaptor carrying 12 random nucleotides. At least 2.5 million CDR3-containing paired-end reads were obtained from each sample. The Mint cDNA synthesis kit, primed by a TRBC-specific oligonucleotide, was used to synthesize first-strand cDNA from all RNA. All cDNA was treated with uracil-DNA glycosylase and then went through a first 18-cycle PCR with the universal primers M1SS and BC2_uni_R. The original pipeline was this. Each sample was normalized by randomly selecting 1 million high-quality reads, each carrying a distinct molecular identifier. Reads with shared molecular identifiers were discarded instead of being binned into consensus sequences. MiTCR, set to a Q25 quality threshold and the strictest error-elimination algorithm, was used for CDR3 identification, clonotype clustering and error correction. Lower-bound total TCR beta diversity was estimated with a nonparametric unseen species model using Euler transformation. TCRdb reprocessed the public reads (quality trimming at Q25 with fastp, clone calling with MiXCR) and kept in-frame beta chains. Each entry merges the rows of one CDR3 protein and shows their most common DNA and genes. The V and J calls come from TCRdb's annotation, not from the publication. Counted in this sample were 650,000 to 950,000 distinct CDR3 sequences; roughly 44% of them appeared once. Nearly 20% of the sample is held by the ten biggest clonotypes.

A note on this clonotype: This clone's antigen is unknown. The record has no base qualities; no much larger clone is one base away.

Germline trimming: 5 bases from V, 5 bases from J; junction bases outside gene matches: 6. The germline V gene specifies SGHNT as CDR1 and YENEEA as CDR2. From cysteine to phenylalanine, the CDR3 is 15 amino acids long. Only CDR3 DNA is held: 45 bases, read in frame from base 1. Source material: blood. The origin of this receptor is a man between 60 and 70 years old in good health. This receptor chain uses TRBV11-3 and TRBJ1-4, and 9 bases in between align with TRBD1. The DNA sequence reads TGTGCCAGCAGCCCACTAACAGGGGGCAATGAAAAACTGTTTTTT. Its coded protein is CASSPLTGGNEKLFF.